This T cell receptor beta chain was recorded in a study of T cell repertoires in cytomegalovirus infection. Findings and limits, study-wide: Using cumulative public TCR beta family frequency, the authors identified those who carried CMV together with the relevant HLA.

A remark on this clonotype: The antigen is not known.

Trimming cost V 4 bases and J 0 bases, with 12 bases left between them. This CDR3 is 15 amino acids long. Germline CDR1 and CDR2: LGHNA and YNFKEQ. In TCRdb, the reads were re-called with MiXCR into one record per CDR3 protein. The sample includes 450,000 to 550,000 distinct CDR3 sequences, approximately 15% of them seen just once. The gene calls are TRBV4-2 and TRBJ1-2, with D perhaps matching TRBD1 (6 bases). The sequence was obtained from a human donor in good health (CMV status not recorded). Some clones in this sample may be carry-over from other donors' samples. Sequencing input: CD8+ T cells from PBMCs. The CDR3 DNA is TGTGCCAGCAGCCCCAGGGGTCCAACTAACTATGGCTACACCTTC. Translating gives CASSPRGPTNYGYTF.